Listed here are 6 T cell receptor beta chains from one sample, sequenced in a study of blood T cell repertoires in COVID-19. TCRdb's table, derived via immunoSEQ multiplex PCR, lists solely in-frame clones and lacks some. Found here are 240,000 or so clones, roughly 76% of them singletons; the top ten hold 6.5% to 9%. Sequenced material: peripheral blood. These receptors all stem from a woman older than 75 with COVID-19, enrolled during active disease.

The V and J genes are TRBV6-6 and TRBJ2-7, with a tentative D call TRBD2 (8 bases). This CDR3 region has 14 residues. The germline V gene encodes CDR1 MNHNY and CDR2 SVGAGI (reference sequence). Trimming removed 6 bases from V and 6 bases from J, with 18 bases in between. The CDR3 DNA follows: TGTGCCAGCAGGCGGGGGGACAGCGGGTCCGAGCAGTACTTC. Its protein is CASRRGDSGSEQYF.

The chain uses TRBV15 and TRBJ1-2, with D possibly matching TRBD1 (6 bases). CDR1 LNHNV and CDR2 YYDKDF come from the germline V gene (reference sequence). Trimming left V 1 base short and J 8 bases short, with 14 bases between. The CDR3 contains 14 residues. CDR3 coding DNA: TGTGCCACCAGCAGAGCAGACGGGACAACCGGCTACACCTTC. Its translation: CATSRADGTTGYTF.

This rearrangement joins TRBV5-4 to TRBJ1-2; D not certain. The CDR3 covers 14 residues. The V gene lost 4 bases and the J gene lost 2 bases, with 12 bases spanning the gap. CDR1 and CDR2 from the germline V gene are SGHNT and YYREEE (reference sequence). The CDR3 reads CASSRRQANYGYTF. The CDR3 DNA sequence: TGTGCCAGCAGCCGTCGCCAGGCCAACTATGGCTACACCTTC.

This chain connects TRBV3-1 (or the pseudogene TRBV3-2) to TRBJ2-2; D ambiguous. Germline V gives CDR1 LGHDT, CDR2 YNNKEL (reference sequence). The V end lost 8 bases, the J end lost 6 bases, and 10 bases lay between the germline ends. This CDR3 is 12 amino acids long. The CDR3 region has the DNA TGTGCCAGCTGCTCTGCGTCCGGGGAGCTGTTTTTT. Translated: CASCSASGELFF.

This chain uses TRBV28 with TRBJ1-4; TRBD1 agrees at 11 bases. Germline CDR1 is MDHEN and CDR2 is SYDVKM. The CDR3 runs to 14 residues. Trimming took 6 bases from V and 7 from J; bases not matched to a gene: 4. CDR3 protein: CASRGGTGGEKLFF. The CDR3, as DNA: TGTGCCAGCAGGGGCGGGACAGGGGGTGAAAAACTGTTTTTT.

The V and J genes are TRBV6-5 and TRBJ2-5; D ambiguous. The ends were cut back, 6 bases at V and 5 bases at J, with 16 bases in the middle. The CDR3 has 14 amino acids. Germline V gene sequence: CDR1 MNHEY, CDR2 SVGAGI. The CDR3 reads CASRVDTSSETQYF. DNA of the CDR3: TGTGCCAGCAGGGTAGATACTTCGTCGGAGACCCAGTACTTC.